This entry describes one T cell receptor beta chain. TCRdb's table, derived via immunoSEQ multiplex PCR, lists solely in-frame clones and lacks some. The sample holds over 55,000 clones; about 96% are singletons and the top ten take 0.2% to 0.25%. The data derive from a study of technical replicates of blood from several donors. From germline, CDR1 is LNHDA and CDR2 SQIVND (reference sequence). Trimming pared 5 bases from V and 5 bases from J, leaving 12 bases between. This CDR3 has 14 amino acids. Sequencing used T cells isolated from PBMCs. This receptor was identified in a human donor in good health. The V call is TRBV19, the J call TRBJ1-4, with D hard to call. CDR3 residues: CASSSPGKNEKLFF. CDR3 coding DNA: TGTGCCAGTAGTTCCCCCGGGAAGAATGAAAAACTGTTTTTT.